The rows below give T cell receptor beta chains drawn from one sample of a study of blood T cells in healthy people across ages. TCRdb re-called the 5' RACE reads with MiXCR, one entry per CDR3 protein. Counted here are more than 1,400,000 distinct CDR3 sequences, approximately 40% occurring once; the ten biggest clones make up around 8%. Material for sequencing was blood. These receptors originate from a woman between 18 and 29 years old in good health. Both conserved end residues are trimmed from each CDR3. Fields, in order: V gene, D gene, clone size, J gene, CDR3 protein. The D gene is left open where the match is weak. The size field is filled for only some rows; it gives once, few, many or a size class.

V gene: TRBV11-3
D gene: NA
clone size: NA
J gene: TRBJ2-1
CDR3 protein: ASSSTRGGADEQF

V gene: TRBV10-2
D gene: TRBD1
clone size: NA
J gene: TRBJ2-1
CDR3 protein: ASRPGQGADNEQF

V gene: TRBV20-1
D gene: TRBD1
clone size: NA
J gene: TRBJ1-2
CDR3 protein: SARKTGANYGYT

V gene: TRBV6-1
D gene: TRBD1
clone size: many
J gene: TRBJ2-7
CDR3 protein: ASSGETGPYEQY

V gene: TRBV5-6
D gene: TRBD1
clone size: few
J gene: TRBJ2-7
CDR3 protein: ASSLTQGAVY

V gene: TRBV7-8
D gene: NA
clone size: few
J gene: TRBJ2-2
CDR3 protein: ASSLASSVAGELF

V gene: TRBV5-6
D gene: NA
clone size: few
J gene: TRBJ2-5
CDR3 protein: ASSRPISTETQY

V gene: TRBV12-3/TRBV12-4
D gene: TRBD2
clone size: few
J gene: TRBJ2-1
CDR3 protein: ASIKSSGRMDEQF

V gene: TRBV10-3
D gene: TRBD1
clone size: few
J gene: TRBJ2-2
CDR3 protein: AINGQGDDTGELF

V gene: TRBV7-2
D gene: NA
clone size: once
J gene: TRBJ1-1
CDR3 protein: ASSLRQGVPEAF

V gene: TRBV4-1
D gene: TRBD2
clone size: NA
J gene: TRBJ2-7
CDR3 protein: ASSQDGAGRVYEQY

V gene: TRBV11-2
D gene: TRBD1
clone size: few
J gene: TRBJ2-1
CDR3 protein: ASSLSPRGRFNEQF

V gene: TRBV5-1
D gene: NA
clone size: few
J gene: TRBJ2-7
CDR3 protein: ASSLESQSYEQY

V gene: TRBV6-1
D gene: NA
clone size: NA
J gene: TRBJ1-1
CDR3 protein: ASSEGVLNTEAF